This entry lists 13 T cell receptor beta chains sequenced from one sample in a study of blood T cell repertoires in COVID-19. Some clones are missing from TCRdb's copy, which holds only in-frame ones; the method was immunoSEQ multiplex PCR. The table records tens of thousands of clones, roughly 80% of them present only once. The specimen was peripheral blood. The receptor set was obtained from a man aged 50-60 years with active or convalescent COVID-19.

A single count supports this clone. The CDR3 DNA sequence: TGTGCCAGTAGTATAGACCCAGCCATATCAGGGGCGCAGAAACTCAACTATGGCTACACCTTC. This sequence encodes CASSIDPAISGAQKLNYGYTF. The gene calls are TRBV19 and TRBJ1-2; maybe TRBD1 (6 bases). Deletions cut 0 bases from V and 2 bases from J, with 28 bases between. The CDR3 contains 21 residues. Germline V gene data show CDR1 as LNHDA and CDR2 as SQIVND (reference sequence).

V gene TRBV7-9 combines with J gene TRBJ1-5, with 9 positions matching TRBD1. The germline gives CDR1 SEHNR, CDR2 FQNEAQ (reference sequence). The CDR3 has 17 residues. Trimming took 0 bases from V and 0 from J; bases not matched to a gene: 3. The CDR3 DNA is TGTGCCAGCAGCTTAGCCGGGACAGGGCATAGCAATCAGCCCCAGCATTTT. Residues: CASSLAGTGHSNQPQHF.

The CDR3 DNA reads as TGTGCCACCTCGGTTAGCGGGGGGGGTGAGCAGTTCTTC. Translated: CATSVSGGGEQFF. The chain is built from TRBV24-1 and TRBJ2-1; 11 bases are a match to TRBD2. The ends lost 9 bases at V and 9 bases at J; junction bases unmatched: 6. The CDR3 spans 13 residues. CDR1 is KGHDR and CDR2 is SFDVKD in the germline V gene.

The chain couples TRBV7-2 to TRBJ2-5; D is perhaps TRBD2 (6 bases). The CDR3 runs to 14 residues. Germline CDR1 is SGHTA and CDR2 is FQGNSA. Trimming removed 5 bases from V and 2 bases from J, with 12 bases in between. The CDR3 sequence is CASSGGLIQETQYF. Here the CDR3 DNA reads TGTGCCAGCAGCGGGGGACTTATTCAAGAGACCCAGTACTTC.

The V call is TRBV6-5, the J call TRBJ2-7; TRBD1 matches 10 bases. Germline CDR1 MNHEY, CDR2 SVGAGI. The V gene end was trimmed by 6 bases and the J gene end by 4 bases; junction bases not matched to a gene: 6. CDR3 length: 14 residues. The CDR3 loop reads CASRSDRGFYEQYF. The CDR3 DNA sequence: TGTGCCAGCAGATCGGACAGGGGGTTTTACGAGCAGTACTTC.

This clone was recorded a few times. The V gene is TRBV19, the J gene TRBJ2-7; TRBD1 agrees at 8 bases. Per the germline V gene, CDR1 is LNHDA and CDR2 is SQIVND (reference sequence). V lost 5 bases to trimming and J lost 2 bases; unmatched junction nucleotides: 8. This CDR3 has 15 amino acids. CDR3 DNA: TGTGCCAGTAGTCCAGGGACAGGCAGAACCTACGAGCAGTACTTC. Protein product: CASSPGTGRTYEQYF.

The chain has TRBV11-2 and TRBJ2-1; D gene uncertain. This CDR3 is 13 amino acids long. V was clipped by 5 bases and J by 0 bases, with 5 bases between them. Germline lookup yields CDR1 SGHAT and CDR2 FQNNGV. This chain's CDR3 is CASSASSYNEQFF. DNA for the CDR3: TGTGCCAGCAGCGCGAGCTCCTACAATGAGCAGTTCTTC.

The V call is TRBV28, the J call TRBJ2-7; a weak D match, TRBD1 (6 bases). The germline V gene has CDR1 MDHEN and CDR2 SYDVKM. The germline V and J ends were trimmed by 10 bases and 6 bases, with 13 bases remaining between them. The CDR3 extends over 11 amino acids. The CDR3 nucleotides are TGTGCCACGGACAGTTTAAGCGAGCAGTACTTC. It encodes CATDSLSEQYF.

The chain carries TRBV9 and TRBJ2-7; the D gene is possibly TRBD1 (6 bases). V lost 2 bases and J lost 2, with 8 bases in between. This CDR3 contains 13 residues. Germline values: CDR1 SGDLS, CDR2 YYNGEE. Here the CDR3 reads CASSVTGAYEQYF. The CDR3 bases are TGTGCCAGCAGCGTGACAGGAGCCTACGAGCAGTACTTC.

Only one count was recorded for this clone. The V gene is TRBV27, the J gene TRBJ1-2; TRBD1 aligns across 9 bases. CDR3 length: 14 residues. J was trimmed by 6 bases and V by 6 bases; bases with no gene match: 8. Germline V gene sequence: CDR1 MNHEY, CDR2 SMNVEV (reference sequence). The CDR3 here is CASSTGQGIHGYTF. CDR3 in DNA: TGTGCCAGCAGCACGGGACAGGGTATTCATGGCTACACCTTC.

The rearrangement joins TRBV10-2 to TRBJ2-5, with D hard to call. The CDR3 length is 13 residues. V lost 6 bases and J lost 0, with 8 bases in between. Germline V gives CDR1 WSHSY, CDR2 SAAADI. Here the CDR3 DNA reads TGCGCCAGCAGGATAAACAACCAAGAGACCCAGTACTTC. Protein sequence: CASRINNQETQYF.

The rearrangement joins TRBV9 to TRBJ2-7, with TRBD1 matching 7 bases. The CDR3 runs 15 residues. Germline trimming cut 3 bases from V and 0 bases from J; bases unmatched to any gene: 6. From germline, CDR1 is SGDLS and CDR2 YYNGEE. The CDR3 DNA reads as TGTGCCAGCAGCGCGGGACAGACCATCTCCTACGAGCAGTACTTC. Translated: CASSAGQTISYEQYF.

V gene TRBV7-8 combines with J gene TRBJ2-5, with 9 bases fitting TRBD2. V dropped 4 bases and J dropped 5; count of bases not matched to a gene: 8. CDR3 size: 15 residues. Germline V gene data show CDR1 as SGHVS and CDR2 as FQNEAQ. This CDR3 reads CASSSRGGARETQYF. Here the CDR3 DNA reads TGTGCCAGCAGCTCACGCGGGGGGGCTCGGGAGACCCAGTACTTC.